This T cell receptor beta chain was retrieved from a study of early T cells in non-severe SARS-CoV-2 infection. Unique molecular identifiers were added to individual cDNA molecules. TCRdb recomputed calls from the 5' RACE reads with MiXCR, one row per CDR3 protein. Among some 60,000 distinct CDR3 sequences listed, roughly a tenth were seen once. At least ten counts were recorded for this clonotype. Per germline, CDR1 SGHRS and CDR2 YFSETQ. There are 13 residues in the CDR3. Trimming shortened V by 3 bases and J by 3 bases, and 6 bases separated the two germline ends. This TCR was sampled from an adult who was a healthcare worker with PCR-confirmed SARS-CoV-2 infection or an uninfected control (not recorded which). Sample: whole blood. V gene TRBV5-1 combines with J gene TRBJ2-2; D remains unclear. DNA for the CDR3: TGCGCCAGCAGCTCTGGAGACACCGGGGAGCTGTTTTTT. This codes for CASSSGDTGELFF.